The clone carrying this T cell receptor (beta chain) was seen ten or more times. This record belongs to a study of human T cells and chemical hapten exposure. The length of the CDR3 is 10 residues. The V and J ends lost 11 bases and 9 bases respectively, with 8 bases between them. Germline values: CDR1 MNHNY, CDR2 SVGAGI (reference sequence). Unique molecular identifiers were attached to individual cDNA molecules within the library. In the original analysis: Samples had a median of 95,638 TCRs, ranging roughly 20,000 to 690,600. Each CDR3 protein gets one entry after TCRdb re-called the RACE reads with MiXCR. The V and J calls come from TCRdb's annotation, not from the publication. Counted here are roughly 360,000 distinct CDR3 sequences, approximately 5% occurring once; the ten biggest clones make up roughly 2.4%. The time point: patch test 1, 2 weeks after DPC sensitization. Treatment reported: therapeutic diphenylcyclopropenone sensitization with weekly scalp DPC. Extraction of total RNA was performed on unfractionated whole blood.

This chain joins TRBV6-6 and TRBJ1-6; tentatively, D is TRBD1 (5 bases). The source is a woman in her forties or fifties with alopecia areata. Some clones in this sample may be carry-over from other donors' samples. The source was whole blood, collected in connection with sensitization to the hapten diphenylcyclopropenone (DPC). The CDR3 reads CAVGGSPLHF. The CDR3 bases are TGTGCCGTGGGGGGTTCACCCCTCCACTTT.